This T cell receptor beta chain emerged from a study of blood T cell repertoires in COVID-19. As for the study in general: Italy, Spain and the United States were the sources of the convalescent and acute COVID-19 samples. In each case, the material was cDNA or gDNA derived from T cells, B-cell-depleted T cells, or PBMCs.

This clone was recorded once. As processed by the authors: From reference gene primer amplification, estimates of nucleated cell counts were derived. Produced via immunoSEQ multiplex PCR; TCRdb's table is partial and in-frame only. V, J and clone size reflect that table, while D and trimming were determined from the DNA. The sample consists of over 200,000 clones, 70% to 90% of them appearing once. With V trimmed by 2 bases and J by 3 bases, 3 bases remained unmatched. The CDR3 length is 14 residues. Germline CDR1 MNHEY, CDR2 SVGAGI. The sequence came from a woman under 30 who had recovered from COVID-19. The chain employs TRBV6-5 and TRBJ1-1, with TRBD1 matching over 7 bases. Sequenced sample: peripheral blood. DNA of the CDR3: TGTGCCAGCAGTTACGACAGGGTAGACACTGAAGCTTTCTTT. This gives the protein CASSYDRVDTEAFF.